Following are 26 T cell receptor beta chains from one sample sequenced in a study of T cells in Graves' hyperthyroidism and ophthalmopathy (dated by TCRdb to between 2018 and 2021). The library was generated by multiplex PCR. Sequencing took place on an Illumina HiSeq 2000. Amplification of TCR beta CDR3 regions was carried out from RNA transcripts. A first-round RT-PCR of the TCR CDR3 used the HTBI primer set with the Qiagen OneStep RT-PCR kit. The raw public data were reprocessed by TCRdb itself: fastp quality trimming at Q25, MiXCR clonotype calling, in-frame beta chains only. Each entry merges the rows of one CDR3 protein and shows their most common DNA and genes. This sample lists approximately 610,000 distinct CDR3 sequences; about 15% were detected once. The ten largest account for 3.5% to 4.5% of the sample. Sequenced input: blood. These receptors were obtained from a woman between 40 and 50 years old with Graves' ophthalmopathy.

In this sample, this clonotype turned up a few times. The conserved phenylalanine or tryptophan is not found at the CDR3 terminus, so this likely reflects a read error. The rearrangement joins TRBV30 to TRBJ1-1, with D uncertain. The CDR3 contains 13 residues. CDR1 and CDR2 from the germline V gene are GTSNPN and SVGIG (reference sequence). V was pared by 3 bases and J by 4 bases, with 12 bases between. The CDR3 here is CAWSFTTATEAFL. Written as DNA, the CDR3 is TGTGCCTGGAGCTTCACGACGGCCACTGAAGCTTTCCTT.

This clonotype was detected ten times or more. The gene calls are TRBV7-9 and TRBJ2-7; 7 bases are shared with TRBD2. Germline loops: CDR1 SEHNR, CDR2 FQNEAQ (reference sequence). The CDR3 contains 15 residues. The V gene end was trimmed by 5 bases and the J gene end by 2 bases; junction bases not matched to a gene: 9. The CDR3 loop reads CASSPPGLPTYEQYF. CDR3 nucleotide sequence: TGTGCCAGCAGCCCCCCGGGACTACCTACCTACGAGCAGTACTTC.

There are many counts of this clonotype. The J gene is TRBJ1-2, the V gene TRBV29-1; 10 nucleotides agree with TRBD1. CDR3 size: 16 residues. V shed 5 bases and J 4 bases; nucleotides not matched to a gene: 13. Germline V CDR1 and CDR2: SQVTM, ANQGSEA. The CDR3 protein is CSVLGWTGGHPYGYTF. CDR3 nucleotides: TGCAGCGTTTTAGGGTGGACAGGGGGGCATCCCTATGGCTACACCTTC.

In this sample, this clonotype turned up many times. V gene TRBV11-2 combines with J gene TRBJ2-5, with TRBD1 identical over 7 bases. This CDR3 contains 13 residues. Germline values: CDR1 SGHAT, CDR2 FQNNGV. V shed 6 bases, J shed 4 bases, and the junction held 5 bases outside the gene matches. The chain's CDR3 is CASRRQGIETQYF. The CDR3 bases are TGTGCCAGCAGGCGACAGGGTATAGAGACCCAGTACTTC.

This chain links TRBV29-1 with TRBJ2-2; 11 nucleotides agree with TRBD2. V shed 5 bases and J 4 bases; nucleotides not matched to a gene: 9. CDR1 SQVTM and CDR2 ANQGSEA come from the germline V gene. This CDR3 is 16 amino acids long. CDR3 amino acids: CSVLLSGRAVTGELFF. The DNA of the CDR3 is TGCAGCGTTTTACTTAGCGGGAGGGCCGTCACCGGGGAGCTGTTTTTT.

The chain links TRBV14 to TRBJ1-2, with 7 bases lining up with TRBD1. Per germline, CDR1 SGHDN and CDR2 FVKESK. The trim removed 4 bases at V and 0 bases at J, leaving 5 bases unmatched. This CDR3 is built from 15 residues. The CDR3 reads CASSPRGTANYGYTF. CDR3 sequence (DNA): TGTGCCAGCAGCCCCCGGGGGACAGCTAACTATGGCTACACCTTC.

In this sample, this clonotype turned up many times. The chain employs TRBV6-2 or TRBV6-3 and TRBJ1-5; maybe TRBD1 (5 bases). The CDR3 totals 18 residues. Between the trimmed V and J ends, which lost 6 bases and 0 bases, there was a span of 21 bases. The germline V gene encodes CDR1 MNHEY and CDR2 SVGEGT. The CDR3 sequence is CASRRGLREGYSNQPQHF. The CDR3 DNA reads TGTGCCAGCAGGCGCGGCCTCAGGGAGGGTTATAGCAATCAGCCCCAGCATTTT.

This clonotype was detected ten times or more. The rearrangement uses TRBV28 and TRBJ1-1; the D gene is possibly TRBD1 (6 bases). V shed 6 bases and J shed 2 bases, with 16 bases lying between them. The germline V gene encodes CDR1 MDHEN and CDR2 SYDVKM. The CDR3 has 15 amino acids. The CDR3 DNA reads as TGTGCCAGCAGGGAGGGTGGACAGTTCAACACTGAAGCTTTCTTT. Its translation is CASREGGQFNTEAFF.

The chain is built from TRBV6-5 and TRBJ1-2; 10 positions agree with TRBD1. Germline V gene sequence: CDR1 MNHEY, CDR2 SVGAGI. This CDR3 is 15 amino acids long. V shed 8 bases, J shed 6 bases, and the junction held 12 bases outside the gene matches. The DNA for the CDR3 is TGTGCCAGCGGTTCCGGGACAGGGGATGGAAATGGCTACACCTTC. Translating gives CASGSGTGDGNGYTF.

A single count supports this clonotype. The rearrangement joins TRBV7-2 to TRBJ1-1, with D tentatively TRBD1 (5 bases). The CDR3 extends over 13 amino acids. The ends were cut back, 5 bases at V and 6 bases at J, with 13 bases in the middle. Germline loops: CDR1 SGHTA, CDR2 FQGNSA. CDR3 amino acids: CASSQDGAPEAFF. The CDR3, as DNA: TGTGCCAGCAGCCAAGACGGGGCCCCTGAAGCTTTCTTT.

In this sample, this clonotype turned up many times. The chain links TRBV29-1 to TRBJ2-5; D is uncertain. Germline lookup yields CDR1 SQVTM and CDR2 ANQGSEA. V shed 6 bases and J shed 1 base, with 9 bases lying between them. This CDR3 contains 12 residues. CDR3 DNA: TGCAGCGTCGTACGGACCCAAGAGACCCAGTACTTC. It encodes CSVVRTQETQYF. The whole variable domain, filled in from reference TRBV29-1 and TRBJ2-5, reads SAVISQKPSRDICQRGTSLTIQCQVDSQVTMMFWYRQQPGQSLTLIATANQGSEATYESGFVIDKFPISRPNLTFSTLTVSNMSPEDSSIYLCSVVRTQETQYFGPGTRLLVL.

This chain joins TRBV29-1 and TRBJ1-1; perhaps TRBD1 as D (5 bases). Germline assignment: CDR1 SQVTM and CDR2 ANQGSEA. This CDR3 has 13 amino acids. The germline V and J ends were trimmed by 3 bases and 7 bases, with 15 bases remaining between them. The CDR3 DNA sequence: TGCAGCGTTGATCGGACCGACAGTTTTGAAGCTTTCTTT. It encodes CSVDRTDSFEAFF.

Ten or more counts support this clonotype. CDR3 protein: CASSPGRHENTGELFF. CDR3 coding DNA: TGTGCCAGCAGCCCGGGACGGCACGAAAACACCGGGGAGCTGTTTTTT. The chain uses TRBV12-3 or TRBV12-4 and TRBJ2-2, with D perhaps matching TRBD1 or TRBD2 (5 bases each). Deletions cut 6 bases from V and 2 bases from J, with 16 bases between. The CDR3 covers 16 residues.

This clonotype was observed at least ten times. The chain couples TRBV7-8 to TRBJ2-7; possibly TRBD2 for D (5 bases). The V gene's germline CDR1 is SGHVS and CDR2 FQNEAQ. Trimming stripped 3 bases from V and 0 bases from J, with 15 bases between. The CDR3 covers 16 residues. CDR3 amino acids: CASSFLRGAFSYEQYF. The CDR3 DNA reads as TGTGCCAGCAGCTTCCTTCGGGGAGCGTTCTCCTACGAGCAGTACTTC.

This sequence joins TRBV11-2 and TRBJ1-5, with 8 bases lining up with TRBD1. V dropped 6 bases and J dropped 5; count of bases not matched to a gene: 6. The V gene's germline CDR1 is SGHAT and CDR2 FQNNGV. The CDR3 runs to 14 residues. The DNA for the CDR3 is TGTGCCAGCAGTCCCAGGGGGCAGGATCAGCCCCAGCATTTT. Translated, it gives CASSPRGQDQPQHF.

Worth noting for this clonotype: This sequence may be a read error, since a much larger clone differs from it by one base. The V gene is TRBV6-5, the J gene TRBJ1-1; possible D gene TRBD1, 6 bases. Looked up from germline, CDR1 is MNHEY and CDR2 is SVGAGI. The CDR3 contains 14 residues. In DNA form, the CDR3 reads TGTGCCTGCAGTTACCCAGGGGCGAACACTGAAGCTTTCTTT. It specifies CACSYPGANTEAFF.

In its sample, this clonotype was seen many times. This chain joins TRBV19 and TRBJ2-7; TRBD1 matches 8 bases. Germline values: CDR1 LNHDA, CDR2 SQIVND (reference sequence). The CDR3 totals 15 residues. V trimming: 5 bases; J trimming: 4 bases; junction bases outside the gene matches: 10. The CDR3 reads CASSVWRTGQYEQYF. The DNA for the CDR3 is TGTGCCAGTAGTGTCTGGAGGACAGGGCAGTACGAGCAGTACTTC.

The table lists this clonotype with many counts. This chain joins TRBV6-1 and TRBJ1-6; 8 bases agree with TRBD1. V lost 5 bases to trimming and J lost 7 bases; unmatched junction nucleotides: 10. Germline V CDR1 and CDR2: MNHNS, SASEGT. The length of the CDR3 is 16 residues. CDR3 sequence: CASSRTGTPRNSPLHF. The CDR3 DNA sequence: TGTGCCAGCAGTCGGACAGGGACTCCAAGGAATTCACCCCTCCACTTT.

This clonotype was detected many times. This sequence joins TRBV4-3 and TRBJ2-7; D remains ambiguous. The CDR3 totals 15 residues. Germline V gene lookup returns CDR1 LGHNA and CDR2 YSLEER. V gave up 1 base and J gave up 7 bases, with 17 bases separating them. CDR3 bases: TGCGCCAGCAGCCAAGGTGCCGAATCGGTTACGGAGCAGTACTTC. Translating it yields CASSQGAESVTEQYF.

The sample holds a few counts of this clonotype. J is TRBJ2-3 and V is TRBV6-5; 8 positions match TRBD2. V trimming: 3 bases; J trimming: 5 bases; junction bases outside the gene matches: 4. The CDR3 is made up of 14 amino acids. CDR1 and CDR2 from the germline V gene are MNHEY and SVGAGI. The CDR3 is CASSYLREVDTQYF. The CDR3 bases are TGTGCCAGCAGTTATCTGCGGGAGGTAGATACGCAGTATTTT.

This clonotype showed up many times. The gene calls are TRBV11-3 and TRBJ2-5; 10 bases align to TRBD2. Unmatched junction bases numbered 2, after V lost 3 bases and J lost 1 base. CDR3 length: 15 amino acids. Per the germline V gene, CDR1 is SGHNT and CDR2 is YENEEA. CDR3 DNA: TGTGCCAGCAGCTTGACTAGCGGGCCCCAAGAGACCCAGTACTTC. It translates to CASSLTSGPQETQYF. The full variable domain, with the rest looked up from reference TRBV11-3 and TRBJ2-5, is EAGVVQSPRYKIIEKKQPVAFWCNPISGHNTLYWYLQNLGQGPELLIRYENEEAVDDSQLPKDRFSAERLKGVDSTLKIQPAELGDSAVYLCASSLTSGPQETQYFGPGTRLLVL.

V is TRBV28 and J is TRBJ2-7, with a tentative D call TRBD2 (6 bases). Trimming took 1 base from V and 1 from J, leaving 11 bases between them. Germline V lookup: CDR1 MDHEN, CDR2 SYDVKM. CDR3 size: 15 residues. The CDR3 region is CASSLSPRGSYEQYF. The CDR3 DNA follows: TGTGCCAGCAGTTTATCACCTCGGGGGTCCTACGAGCAGTACTTC.

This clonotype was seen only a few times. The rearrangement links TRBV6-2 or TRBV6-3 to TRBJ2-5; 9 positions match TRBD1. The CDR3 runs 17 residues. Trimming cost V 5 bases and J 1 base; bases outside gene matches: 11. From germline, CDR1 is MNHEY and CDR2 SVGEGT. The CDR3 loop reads CASSQIAPDRGQETQYF. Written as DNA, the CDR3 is TGTGCCAGCAGTCAAATAGCCCCGGACAGGGGCCAAGAGACCCAGTACTTC.

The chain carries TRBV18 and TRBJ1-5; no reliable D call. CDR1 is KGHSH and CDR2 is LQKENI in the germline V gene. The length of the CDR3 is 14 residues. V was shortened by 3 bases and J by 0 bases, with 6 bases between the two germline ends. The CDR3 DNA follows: TGTGCCAGCTCACCGGAAGGTAGCAATCAGCCCCAGCATTTT. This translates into CASSPEGSNQPQHF.

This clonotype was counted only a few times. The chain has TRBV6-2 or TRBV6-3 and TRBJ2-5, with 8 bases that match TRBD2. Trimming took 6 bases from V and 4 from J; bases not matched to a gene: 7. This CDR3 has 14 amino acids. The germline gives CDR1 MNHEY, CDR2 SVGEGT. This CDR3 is CASRGIAGTETQYF. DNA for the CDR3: TGTGCCAGCAGGGGGATAGCGGGAACAGAGACCCAGTACTTC.

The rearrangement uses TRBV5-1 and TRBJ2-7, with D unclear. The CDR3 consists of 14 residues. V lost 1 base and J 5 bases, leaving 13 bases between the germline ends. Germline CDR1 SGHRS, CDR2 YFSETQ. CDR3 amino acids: CASSLWIQVDEQYF. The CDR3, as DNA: TGCGCCAGCAGCTTGTGGATCCAGGTGGACGAGCAGTACTTC.